Listed here is a single T cell receptor (beta chain). With random hexamers, roughly 0.45 to 1 ug RNA was reverse transcribed. TCRdb re-analysed the immunoSEQ multiplex PCR reads in MiXCR, keeping a single row per CDR3 protein. The table lists just over 150,000 distinct CDR3 sequences, 90% to 95% of them singletons, with 0.15% to 0.2% in the top ten. Germline CDR1 MGHDK, CDR2 SYGVNS. The CDR3 contains 15 residues. With 1 base removed from V and 6 bases from J, the gap between germline ends came to 13 bases. This entry is derived from a study of CD8 T cells in Susac syndrome. Study information: Among sequenced Susac syndrome patients, six had active disease and eight were in remission. When blood was drawn, patients with Susac syndrome were on intravenous immunoglobulin alone, on corticosteroids, or therapy-naive.

This chain joins TRBV25-1 and TRBJ1-5, with unresolved D. The sequence was obtained from a human donor with Susac syndrome. The sequenced sample consisted of CD4+ T cells from PBMCs. For the CDR3, the DNA is TGTGCCAGCAGTGAATCCGATCTTTTCGGTCAGCCCCAGCATTTT. Protein: CASSESDLFGQPQHF.